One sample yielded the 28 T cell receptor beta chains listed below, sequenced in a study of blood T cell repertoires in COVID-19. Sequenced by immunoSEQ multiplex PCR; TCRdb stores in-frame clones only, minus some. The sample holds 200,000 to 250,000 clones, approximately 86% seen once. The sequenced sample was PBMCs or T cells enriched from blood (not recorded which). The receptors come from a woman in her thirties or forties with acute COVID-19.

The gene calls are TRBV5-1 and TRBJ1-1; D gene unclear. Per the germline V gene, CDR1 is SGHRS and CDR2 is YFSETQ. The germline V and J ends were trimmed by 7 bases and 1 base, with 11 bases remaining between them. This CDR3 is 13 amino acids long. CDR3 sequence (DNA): TGCGCCAGCCAGGCTTCCAAGAACACTGAAGCTTTCTTT. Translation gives CASQASKNTEAFF.

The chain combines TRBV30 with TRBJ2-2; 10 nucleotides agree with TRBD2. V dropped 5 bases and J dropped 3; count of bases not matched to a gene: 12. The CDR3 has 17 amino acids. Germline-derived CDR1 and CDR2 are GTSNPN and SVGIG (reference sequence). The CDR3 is CAWAGLSSGRDTGELFF. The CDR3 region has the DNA TGTGCCTGGGCGGGACTCTCTAGCGGGAGAGACACCGGGGAGCTGTTTTTT.

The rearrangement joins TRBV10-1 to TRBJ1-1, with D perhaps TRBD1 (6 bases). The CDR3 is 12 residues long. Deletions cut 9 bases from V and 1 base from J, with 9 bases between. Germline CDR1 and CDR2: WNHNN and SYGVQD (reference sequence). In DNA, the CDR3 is TGCGCCAGTCGGGGGGCGAACACTGAAGCTTTCTTT. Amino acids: CASRGANTEAFF.

In nucleotides, the CDR3 is TGTGCCAGCAGCTTAGACCTAGCGGGTGTCCTCGACGAGCAGTACTTC. Amino acid sequence: CASSLDLAGVLDEQYF. The chain has TRBV11-2 and TRBJ2-7; 8 bases align to TRBD2. J lost 5 bases, V lost 0 bases, and 9 bases had no gene match. CDR3 length equals 16 residues. Germline CDR1 is SGHAT and CDR2 is FQNNGV.

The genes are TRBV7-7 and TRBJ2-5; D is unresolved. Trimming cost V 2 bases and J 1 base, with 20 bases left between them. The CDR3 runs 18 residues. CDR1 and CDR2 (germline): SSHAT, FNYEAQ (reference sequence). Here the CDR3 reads CASSLSPIQTAPQETQYF. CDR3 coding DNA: TGTGCCAGCAGCTTAAGCCCCATCCAAACCGCGCCCCAAGAGACCCAGTACTTC.

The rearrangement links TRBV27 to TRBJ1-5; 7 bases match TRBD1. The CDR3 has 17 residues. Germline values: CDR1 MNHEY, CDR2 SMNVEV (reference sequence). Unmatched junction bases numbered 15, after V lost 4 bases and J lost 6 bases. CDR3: CASSSNRGGYSSQPQHF. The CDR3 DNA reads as TGTGCCAGCAGTTCCAACAGGGGTGGGTATTCGAGTCAGCCCCAGCATTTT.

CDR3 DNA: TGTGCCAGCAGTGCGGGACAGTTCAATCAGCCCCAGCATTTT. This translates into CASSAGQFNQPQHF. The V and J genes are TRBV28 and TRBJ1-5; 7 nucleotides match TRBD1. CDR1 MDHEN and CDR2 SYDVKM come from the germline V gene. The CDR3 has 14 amino acids. V shed 5 bases and J 3 bases; nucleotides not matched to a gene: 4.

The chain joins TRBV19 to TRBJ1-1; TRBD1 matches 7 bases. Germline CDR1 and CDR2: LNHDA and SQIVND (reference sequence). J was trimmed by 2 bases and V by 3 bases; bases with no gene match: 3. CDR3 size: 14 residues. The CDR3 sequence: CASSIDRDNTEAFF. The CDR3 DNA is TGTGCCAGTAGTATTGACAGGGATAACACTGAAGCTTTCTTT.

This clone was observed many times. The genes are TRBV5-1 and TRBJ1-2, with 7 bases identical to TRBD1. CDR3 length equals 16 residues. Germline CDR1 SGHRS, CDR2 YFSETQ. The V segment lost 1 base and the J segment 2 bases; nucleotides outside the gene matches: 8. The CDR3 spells CASSLQSETGNYGYTF. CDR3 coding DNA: TGCGCCAGCAGCTTGCAATCCGAGACAGGGAACTATGGCTACACCTTC.

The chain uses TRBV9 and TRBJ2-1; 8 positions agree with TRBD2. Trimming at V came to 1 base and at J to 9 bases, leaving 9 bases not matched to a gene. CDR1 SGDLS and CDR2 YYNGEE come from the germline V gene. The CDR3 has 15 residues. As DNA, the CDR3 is TGTGCCAGCAGCGTAAGATCGGGAGGGGCCAGTGAGCAGTTCTTC. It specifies CASSVRSGGASEQFF.

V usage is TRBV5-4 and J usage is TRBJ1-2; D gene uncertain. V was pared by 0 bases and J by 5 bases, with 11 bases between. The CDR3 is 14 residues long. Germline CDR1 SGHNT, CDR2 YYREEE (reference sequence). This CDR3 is CASSLDGSPYGYTF. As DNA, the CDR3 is TGTGCCAGCAGCTTGGACGGTTCCCCGTATGGCTACACCTTC.

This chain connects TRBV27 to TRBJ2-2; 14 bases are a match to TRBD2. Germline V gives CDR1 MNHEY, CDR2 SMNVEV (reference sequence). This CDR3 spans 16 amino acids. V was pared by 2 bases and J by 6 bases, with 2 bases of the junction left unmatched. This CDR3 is CASSLRGLAGAGELFF. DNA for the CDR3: TGTGCCAGCAGTTTACGGGGACTAGCGGGAGCCGGGGAGCTGTTTTTT.

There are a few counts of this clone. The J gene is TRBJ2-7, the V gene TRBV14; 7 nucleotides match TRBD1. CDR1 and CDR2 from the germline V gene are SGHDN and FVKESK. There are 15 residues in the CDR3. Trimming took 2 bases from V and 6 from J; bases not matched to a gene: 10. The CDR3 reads CASSQTETGIVEQYF. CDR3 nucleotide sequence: TGTGCCAGCAGCCAAACCGAGACAGGGATAGTCGAGCAGTACTTC. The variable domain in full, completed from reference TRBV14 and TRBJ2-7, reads EAGVTQFPSHSVIEKGQTVTLRCDPISGHDNLYWYRRVMGKEIKFLLHFVKESKQDESGMPNNRFLAERTGGTYSTLKVQPAELEDSGVYFCASSQTETGIVEQYFGPGTRLTVT.

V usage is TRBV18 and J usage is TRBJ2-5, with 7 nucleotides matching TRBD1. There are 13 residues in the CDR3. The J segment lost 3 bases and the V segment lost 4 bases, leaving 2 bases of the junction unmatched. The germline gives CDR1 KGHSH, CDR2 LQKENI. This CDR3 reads CASSRGQKETQYF. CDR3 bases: TGTGCCAGCTCACGGGGACAGAAAGAGACCCAGTACTTC.

For the CDR3, the DNA is TGTGCCAGCAGCAAAGAGGAGGGGGGGAGCAATGAGCAGTTCTTC. It is translated as CASSKEEGGSNEQFF. The chain is built from TRBV21-1 and TRBJ2-1; the tabulated D call, TRBD2, remains unverified against the DNA. TRBV21-1 is a known pseudogene. The CDR3 spans 15 residues.

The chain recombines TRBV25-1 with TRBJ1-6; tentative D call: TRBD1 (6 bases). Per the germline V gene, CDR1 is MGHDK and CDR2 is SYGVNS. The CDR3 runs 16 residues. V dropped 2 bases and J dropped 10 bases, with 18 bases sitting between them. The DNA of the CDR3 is TGTGCCAGCAGTGAAGATAACAGGGTGTTCGGATCACCCCTCCACTTT. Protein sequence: CASSEDNRVFGSPLHF.

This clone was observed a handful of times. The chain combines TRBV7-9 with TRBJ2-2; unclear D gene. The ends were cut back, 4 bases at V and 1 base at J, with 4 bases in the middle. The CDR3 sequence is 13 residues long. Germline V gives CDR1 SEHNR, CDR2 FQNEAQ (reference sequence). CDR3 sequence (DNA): TGTGCCAGCAGCTCAGTGAACACCGGGGAGCTGTTTTTT. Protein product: CASSSVNTGELFF. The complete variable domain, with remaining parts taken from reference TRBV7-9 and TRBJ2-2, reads DTGVSQNPRHKITKRGQNVTFRCDPISEHNRLYWYRQTLGQGPEFLTYFQNEAQLEKSRLLSDRFSAERPKGSFSTLEIQRTEQGDSAMYLCASSSVNTGELFFGEGSRLTVL.

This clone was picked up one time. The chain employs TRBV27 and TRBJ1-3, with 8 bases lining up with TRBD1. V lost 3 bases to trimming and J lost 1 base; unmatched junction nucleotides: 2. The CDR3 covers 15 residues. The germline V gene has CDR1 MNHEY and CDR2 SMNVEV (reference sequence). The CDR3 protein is CASSFRQGSGNTIYF. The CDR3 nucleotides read TGTGCCAGCAGTTTCCGACAGGGGTCTGGAAACACCATATATTTT.

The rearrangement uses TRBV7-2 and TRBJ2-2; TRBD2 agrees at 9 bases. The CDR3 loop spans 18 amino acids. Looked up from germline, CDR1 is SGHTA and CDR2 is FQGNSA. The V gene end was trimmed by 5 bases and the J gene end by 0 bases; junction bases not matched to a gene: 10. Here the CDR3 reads CASSPIRAGGTNTGELFF. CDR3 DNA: TGTGCCAGCAGCCCGATCCGGGCGGGAGGGACGAACACCGGGGAGCTGTTTTTT.

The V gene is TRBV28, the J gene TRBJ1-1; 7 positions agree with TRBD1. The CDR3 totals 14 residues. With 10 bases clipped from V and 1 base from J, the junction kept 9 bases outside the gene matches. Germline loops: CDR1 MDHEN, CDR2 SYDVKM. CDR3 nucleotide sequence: TGTGCCATCAAAGGTGCAGGGGGGAACACTGAAGCTTTCTTT. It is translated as CAIKGAGGNTEAFF. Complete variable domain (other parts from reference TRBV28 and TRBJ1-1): DVKVTQSSRYLVKRTGEKVFLECVQDMDHENMFWYRQDPGLGLRLIYFSYDVKMKEKGDIPEGYSVSREKKERFSLILESASTNQTSMYLCAIKGAGGNTEAFFGQGTRLTVV.

The CDR3 region has the DNA TGTGCCAGCAGGGGGGCGGCTGAGCATTTT. Its translation: CASRGAAEHF. The V gene is TRBV6-5, the J gene TRBJ1-5, with D possibly TRBD1 on 6 matching bases. With 6 bases removed from V and 14 bases from J, the gap between germline ends came to 11 bases. The CDR3 sequence is 10 residues long. Germline V gene sequence: CDR1 MNHEY, CDR2 SVGAGI.

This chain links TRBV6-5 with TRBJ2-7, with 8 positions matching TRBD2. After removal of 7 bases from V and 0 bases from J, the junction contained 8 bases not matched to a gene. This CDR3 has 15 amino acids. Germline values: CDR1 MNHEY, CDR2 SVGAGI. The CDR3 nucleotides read TGTGCCAGCACAAGTGGGCTAGCGGGCTCCTACGAGCAGTACTTC. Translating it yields CASTSGLAGSYEQYF.

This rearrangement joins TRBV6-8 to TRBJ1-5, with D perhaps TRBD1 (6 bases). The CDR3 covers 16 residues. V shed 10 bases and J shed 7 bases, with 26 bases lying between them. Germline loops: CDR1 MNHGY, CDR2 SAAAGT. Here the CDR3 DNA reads TGTGCCAAACAGGGTCGTCCCAGGTGGCAGGCGCAGCCCCAGCATTTT. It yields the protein CAKQGRPRWQAQPQHF.

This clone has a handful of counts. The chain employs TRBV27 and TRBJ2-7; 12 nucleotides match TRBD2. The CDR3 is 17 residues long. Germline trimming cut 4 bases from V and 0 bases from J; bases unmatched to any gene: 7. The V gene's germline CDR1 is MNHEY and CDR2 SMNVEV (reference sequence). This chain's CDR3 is CASSYKQTSGSSYEQYF. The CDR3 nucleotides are TGTGCCAGCAGTTACAAGCAGACTAGCGGGAGCTCCTACGAGCAGTACTTC.

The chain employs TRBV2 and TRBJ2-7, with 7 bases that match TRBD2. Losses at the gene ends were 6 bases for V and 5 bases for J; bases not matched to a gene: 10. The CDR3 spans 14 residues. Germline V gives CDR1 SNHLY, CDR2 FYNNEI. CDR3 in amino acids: CASRITGRGDEQYF. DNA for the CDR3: TGTGCCAGCAGAATCACGGGACGGGGGGACGAGCAGTACTTC.

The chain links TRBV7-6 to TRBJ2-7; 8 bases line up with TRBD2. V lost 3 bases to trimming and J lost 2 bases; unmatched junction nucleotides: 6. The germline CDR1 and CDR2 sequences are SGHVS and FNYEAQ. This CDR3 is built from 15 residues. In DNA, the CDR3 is TGTGCCAGCAGCTTTTCCGCGGGAGGACCCTACGAGCAGTACTTC. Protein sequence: CASSFSAGGPYEQYF.

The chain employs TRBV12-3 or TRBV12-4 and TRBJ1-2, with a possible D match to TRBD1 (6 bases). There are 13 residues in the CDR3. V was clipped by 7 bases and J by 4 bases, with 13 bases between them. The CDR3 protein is CASIRGGAYGYTF. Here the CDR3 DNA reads TGTGCCAGCATTAGGGGGGGGGCCTATGGCTACACCTTC.

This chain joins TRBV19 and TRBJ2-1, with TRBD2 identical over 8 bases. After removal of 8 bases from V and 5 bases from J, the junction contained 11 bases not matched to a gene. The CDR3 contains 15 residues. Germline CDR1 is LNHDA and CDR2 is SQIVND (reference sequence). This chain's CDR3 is CASLGIREGNNEQFF. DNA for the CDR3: TGTGCCAGTTTGGGGATCCGGGAGGGTAACAATGAGCAGTTCTTC.